The rows below give T cell receptor beta chains drawn from one sample of a study of control samples from healthy donors and cancer patients. Sequencing used immunoSEQ multiplex PCR; TCRdb keeps in-frame clones, though not all of them. This sample has around 170,000 clones, with nearly 90% found just once. Sequencing was performed on blood. The receptors originated from a woman in her fifties or sixties in good health. Each CDR3 is given with its conserved first and last residue. A D gene is named only where the DNA matches it firmly. Expanded clones get a size class; other rows say once, few or many, or leave the size out.

CDR3 DNA	CDR3 protein	D gene	clone size	V gene	J gene
TGTGCCAGCAGACCGACAATCAGGTTGGGGGGGGAGACCCAGTACTTC	CASRPTIRLGGETQYF	TRBD2	NA	TRBV28	TRBJ2-5
TGTGCCAGCAGTTCCCCCCGGGACAGGGTCCAGCCCCAGCATTTT	CASSSPRDRVQPQHF	TRBD1	NA	TRBV28	TRBJ1-5
TGTGCCAGCAGTCTAGAGAGCGGACACTACAATGAGCAGTTCTTC	CASSLESGHYNEQFF	NA	once	TRBV9	TRBJ2-1
TGTGCCAGCAGCTTGCAAGTCAGCAATCAGCCCCAGCATTTT	CASSLQVSNQPQHF	NA	NA	TRBV5-8	TRBJ1-5
TGTGCCTGGACCACTAGCGGGGGGGCGAATGAGCAGTTCTTC	CAWTTSGGANEQFF	TRBD2	NA	TRBV30	TRBJ2-1
TGTGCCAGCAGCTTAAACCTACCTTACCCCGGACAGGGATTTTCGGCAGATACGCAGTATTTT	CASSLNLPYPGQGFSADTQYF	TRBD1	NA	TRBV13	TRBJ2-3
TGTGCCAGCAGCCAGCGCCTACATGGTGTTCAGGGAAAACTGTTTTTT	CASSQRLHGVQGKLFF	NA	NA	TRBV7-9	TRBJ1-4
TGTGCCAGCAGGCCGCGGAGTCAAAAACTGTTTTTT	CASRPRSQKLFF	NA	NA	TRBV28	TRBJ1-4
TGTGCCAGCTCACCTCAGGGGGCAGGGACTGAAGCTTTCTTT	CASSPQGAGTEAFF	TRBD1	NA	TRBV18	TRBJ1-1
TGTGCCAGCAGCCAGGGACTAGCGAGCTCTGGGGCCAACGTCCTGACTTTC	CASSQGLASSGANVLTF	TRBD2	NA	TRBV3-1/TRBV3-2	TRBJ2-6
TGTGCCACCAGTGATTTGAGGGGACGGATAAATGAAAAACTGTTTTTT	CATSDLRGRINEKLFF	NA	NA	TRBV24-1	TRBJ1-4
TGTGCCACCAGTGACCCTCTTGGACTAGCGGGCAGACAAGAGACCCAGTACTTC	CATSDPLGLAGRQETQYF	TRBD2	NA	TRBV24-1	TRBJ2-5
TGTGCCTGGAGTGAGGGACAGGGCCACAACCAGTTCTCTGGAAACACCATATATTTT	CAWSEGQGHNQFSGNTIYF	TRBD1	NA	TRBV30	TRBJ1-3
TGTGCCAGCAGCCAAGTTTGGGGAGGGACGCAGTATTTT	CASSQVWGGTQYF	TRBD2	NA	TRBV14	TRBJ2-3
TGTGCCAGCAGTTCCCTCAGGGGATACCAAGAGACCCAGTACTTC	CASSSLRGYQETQYF	NA	NA	TRBV27	TRBJ2-5
TGTGCCAGCAGCTTGGGCTCCTCATACGAGCAGTACTTC	CASSLGSSYEQYF	NA	NA	TRBV5-5	TRBJ2-7
TGTGCCAGCTCACCACCGCCCCAGGGGGGGCGTGGGGCCAACGTCCTGACTTTC	CASSPPPQGGRGANVLTF	NA	NA	TRBV18	TRBJ2-6
TGTGCCAGCTCAGAGGACCGCCGGAGCCCAGCTTTCTTT	CASSEDRRSPAFF	NA	NA	TRBV18	TRBJ1-1
TGTGCCAGCAGTGACTACAGGGGCACGAAAGCTTTCTTT	CASSDYRGTKAFF	TRBD1	NA	TRBV6-4	TRBJ1-1
TGTGCCAGCAGCTTAGGAACAGGGCCCCAGCATTTT	CASSLGTGPQHF	NA	NA	TRBV7-2	TRBJ1-5
TGCAGTGCTACTGAGCGGAAAAGCACAGATACGCAGTATTTT	CSATERKSTDTQYF	NA	NA	TRBV20-1	TRBJ2-3
TGTGCCAGCCACCGCGGAGCTAACTATGGCTACACCTTC	CASHRGANYGYTF	NA	many	TRBV27	TRBJ1-2
TGTGCCAGCAGTTCCGACAGGGGCTACGACTATGGCTACACCTTC	CASSSDRGYDYGYTF	TRBD1	NA	TRBV27	TRBJ1-2
TGTGCCAGCTGGGGGGTCACTGAAGCTTTCTTT	CASWGVTEAFF	NA	NA	TRBV19	TRBJ1-1
TGTGCCAGCAGCCAGACCTGGGGAAACACAGATACGCAGTATTTT	CASSQTWGNTDTQYF	NA	once	TRBV7-2	TRBJ2-3
TGTGCCATCAGACCGGGACAGGGGTACGAGCAGTACTTC	CAIRPGQGYEQYF	TRBD1	NA	TRBV10-3	TRBJ2-7
TGCAGCGTCCCCGACAGGGCTGGGGGAAACATTCAGTACTTC	CSVPDRAGGNIQYF	TRBD1	NA	TRBV29-1	TRBJ2-4
TGTGCCAGCAGCATAGCGGGGGGGCTAGGAGAGCAGTTCTTC	CASSIAGGLGEQFF	TRBD2	NA	TRBV9	TRBJ2-1
TGTGCCGTAGGGGGAGGGGGCGGTCAGCCCCAGCATTTT	CAVGGGGGQPQHF	TRBD1	NA	TRBV10-3	TRBJ1-5
TGTGCCAGCAGTTCCCTCGGACAGGGGAACTATGGCTACACCTTC	CASSSLGQGNYGYTF	TRBD1	once	TRBV27	TRBJ1-2
TGCGCCACCGGGACAGGTGCCGGCGCCGATTACTATGGCTACACCTTC	CATGTGAGADYYGYTF	TRBD1	once	TRBV4-1	TRBJ1-2
TGTGCCAGCTCACCAGAGGCAGGGCGCTCTGGAAACACCATATATTTT	CASSPEAGRSGNTIYF	NA	NA	TRBV18	TRBJ1-3
TGTGCCAGCAGCAGATCGTTCTTGGGAAACACCATATATTTT	CASSRSFLGNTIYF	NA	NA	TRBV6-5	TRBJ1-3
TGTGCCAGCTCACCCATCCTGGGGGGCCGGGAGACCCAGTACTTC	CASSPILGGRETQYF	NA	NA	TRBV18	TRBJ2-5
TGTGCCAGCAGCGTAGCTAGCGGAGCTGTCACAGATACGCAGTATTTT	CASSVASGAVTDTQYF	TRBD2	NA	TRBV9	TRBJ2-3
TGCAGCGCAAGGACCCTTAGGTATGGCTACACCTTC	CSARTLRYGYTF	NA	NA	TRBV29-1	TRBJ1-2
TGTGCCATCAGTGAGGTGCGGGTTGACACTGAAGCTTTCTTT	CAISEVRVDTEAFF	NA	NA	TRBV10-3	TRBJ1-1
TGTGCCAGCAGCCAAGAGGGACACCTACGAGAGCAGTACTTC	CASSQEGHLREQYF	NA	once	TRBV3-1/TRBV3-2	TRBJ2-7
TGTGCCAGCAGCTTAAATCTAGCGGGGGGCAGCACCGGGGAGCTGTTTTTT	CASSLNLAGGSTGELFF	TRBD2	NA	TRBV7-3	TRBJ2-2
TGTGCCAGCAGCCCCAGCGGGTGGTACACTGAAGCTTTCTTT	CASSPSGWYTEAFF	NA	NA	TRBV7-2	TRBJ1-1